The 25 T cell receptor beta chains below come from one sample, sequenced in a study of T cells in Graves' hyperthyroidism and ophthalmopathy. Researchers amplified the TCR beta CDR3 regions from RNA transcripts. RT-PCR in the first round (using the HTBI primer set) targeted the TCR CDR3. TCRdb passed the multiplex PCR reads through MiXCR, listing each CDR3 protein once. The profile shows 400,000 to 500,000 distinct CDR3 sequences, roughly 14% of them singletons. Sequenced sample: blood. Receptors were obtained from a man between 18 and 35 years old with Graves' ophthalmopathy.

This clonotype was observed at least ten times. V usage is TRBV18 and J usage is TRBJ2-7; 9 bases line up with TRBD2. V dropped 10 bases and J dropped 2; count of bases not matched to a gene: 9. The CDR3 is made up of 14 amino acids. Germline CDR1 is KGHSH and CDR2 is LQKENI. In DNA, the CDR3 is TGTGCCACCACCCCTAGCGGGGCAACCTACGAGCAGTACTTC. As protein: CATTPSGATYEQYF.

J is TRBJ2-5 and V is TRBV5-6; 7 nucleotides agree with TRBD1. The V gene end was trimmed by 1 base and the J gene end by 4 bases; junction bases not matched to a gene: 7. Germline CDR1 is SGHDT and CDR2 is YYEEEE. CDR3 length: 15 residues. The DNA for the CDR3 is TGTGCCAGCAGCTTGAGGGCAGGGGGTGGAGAGACCCAGTACTTC. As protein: CASSLRAGGGETQYF.

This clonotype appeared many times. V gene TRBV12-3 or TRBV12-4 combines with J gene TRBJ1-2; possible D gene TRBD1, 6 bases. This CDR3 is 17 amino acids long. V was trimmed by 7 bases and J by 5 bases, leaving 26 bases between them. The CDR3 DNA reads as TGTGCCAGCACTCTAACCGGGGCAAGGGGCAGGGGATATGGCTACACCTTC. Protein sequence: CASTLTGARGRGYGYTF.

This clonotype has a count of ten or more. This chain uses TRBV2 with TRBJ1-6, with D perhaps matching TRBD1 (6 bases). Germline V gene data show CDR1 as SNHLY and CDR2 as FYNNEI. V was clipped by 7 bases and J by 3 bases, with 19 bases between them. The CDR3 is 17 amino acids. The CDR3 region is CASIGGQASFYNSPLHF. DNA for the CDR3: TGTGCCAGCATTGGGGGGCAGGCTAGCTTCTATAATTCACCCCTCCACTTT.

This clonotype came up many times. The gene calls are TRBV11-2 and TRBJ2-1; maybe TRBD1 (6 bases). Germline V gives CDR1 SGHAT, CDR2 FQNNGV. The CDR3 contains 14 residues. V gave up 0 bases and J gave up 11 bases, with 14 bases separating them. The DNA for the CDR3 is TGTGCCAGCAGCTTAGATATAGGGGGAGCTAAGCAGTTCTTC. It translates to CASSLDIGGAKQFF. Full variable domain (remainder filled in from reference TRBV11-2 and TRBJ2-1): EAGVAQSPRYKIIEKRQSVAFWCNPISGHATLYWYQQILGQGPKLLIQFQNNGVVDDSQLPKDRFSAERLKGVDSTLKIQPAKLEDSAVYLCASSLDIGGAKQFFGPGTRLTVL.

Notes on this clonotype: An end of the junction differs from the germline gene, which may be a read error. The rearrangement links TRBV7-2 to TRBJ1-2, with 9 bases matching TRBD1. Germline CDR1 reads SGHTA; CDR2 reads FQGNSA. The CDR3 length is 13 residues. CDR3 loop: CASSQDRQGENAF. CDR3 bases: TGTGCCAGCAGCCAAGACCGACAGGGGGAGAACGCCTTC.

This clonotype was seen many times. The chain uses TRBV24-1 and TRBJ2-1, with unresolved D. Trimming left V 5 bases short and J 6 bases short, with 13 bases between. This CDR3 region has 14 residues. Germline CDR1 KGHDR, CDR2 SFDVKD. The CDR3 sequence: CATSVSMGSNEQFF. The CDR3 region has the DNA TGTGCCACCAGTGTGTCCATGGGCTCCAATGAGCAGTTCTTC.

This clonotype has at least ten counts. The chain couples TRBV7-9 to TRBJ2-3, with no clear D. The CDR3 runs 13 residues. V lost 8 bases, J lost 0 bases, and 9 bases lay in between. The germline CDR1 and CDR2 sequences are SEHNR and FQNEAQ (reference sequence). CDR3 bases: TGTGCCAGCCTTCTAGGGAGCACAGATACGCAGTATTTT. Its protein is CASLLGSTDTQYF.

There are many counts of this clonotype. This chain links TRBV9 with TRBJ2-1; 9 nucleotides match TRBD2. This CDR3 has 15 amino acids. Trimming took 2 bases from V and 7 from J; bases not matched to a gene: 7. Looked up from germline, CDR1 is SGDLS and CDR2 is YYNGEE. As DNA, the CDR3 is TGTGCCAGCAGCGTGGGGGGTAGCGGGAGAAATGAGCAGTTCTTC. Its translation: CASSVGGSGRNEQFF. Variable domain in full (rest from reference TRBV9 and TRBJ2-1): DSGVTQTPKHLITATGQRVTLRCSPRSGDLSVYWYQQSLDQGLQFLIQYYNGEERAKGNILERFSAQQFPDLHSELNLSSLELGDSALYFCASSVGGSGRNEQFFGPGTRLTVL.

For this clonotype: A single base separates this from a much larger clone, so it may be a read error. CDR3 sequence (DNA): TGCGCCAGCAGCGGCGGGACAGGGGAGGTCAACGAGCAGTTCTTC. It specifies CASSGGTGEVNEQFF. The chain links TRBV5-1 to TRBJ2-1, with TRBD1 matching over 10 bases. The V gene's germline CDR1 is SGHRS and CDR2 YFSETQ. This CDR3 has 15 residues. V dropped 4 bases and J dropped 10; count of bases not matched to a gene: 11.

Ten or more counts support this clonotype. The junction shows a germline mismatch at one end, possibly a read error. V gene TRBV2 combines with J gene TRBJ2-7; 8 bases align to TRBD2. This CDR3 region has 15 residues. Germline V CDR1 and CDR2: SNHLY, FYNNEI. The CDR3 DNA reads TGTGTCAGCAAACGGACTAGCCTGAGCTCCTACGAGCAGTACTTC. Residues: CVSKRTSLSSYEQYF.

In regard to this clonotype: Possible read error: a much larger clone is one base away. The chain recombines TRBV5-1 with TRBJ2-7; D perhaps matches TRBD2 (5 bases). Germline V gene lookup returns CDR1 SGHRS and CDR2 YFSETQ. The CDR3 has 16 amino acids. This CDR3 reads CASSPPGISFSYEQYF. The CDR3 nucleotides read TGTGCCAGCAGCCCACCGGGGATTAGCTTCTCCTACGAGCAGTACTTC.

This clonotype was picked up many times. CDR3 loop: CASSNAGDTQYF. CDR3 nucleotide sequence: TGTGCCAGCAGCAACGCTGGGGATACGCAGTATTTT. The rearrangement joins TRBV9 to TRBJ2-3; no clear D. Trimming removed 4 bases at V and 6 bases at J, with 9 bases between. The CDR3 consists of 12 residues. Germline-derived CDR1 and CDR2 are SGDLS and YYNGEE.

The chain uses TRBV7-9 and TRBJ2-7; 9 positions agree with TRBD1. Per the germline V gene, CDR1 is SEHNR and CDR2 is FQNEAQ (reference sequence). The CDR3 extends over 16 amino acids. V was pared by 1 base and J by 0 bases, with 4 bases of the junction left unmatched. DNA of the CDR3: TGTGCCAGCAGCTTAGGGAGGACAGGGGACTCCTACGAGCAGTACTTC. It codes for CASSLGRTGDSYEQYF.

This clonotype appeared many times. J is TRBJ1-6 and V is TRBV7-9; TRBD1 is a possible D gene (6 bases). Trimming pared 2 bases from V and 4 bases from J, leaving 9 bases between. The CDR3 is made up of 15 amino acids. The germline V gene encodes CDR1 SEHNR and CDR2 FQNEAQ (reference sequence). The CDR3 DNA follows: TGTGCCAGCAGCTTATTCGGGACATATAATTCACCCCTCCACTTT. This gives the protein CASSLFGTYNSPLHF.

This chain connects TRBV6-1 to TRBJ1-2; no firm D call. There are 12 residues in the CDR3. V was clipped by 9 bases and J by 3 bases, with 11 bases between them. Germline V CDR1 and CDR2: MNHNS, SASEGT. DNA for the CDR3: TGTGCCAGTCGAGAGACCGACTATGGCTACACCTTC. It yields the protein CASRETDYGYTF.

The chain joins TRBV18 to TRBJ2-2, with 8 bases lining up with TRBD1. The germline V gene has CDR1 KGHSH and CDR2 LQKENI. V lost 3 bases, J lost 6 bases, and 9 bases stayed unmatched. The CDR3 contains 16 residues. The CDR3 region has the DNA TGTGCCAGCTCACCCCCGGACAGGGCTGGAGCCGGGGAGCTGTTTTTT. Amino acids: CASSPPDRAGAGELFF. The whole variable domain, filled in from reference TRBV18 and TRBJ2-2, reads NAGVMQNPRHLVRRRGQEARLRCSPMKGHSHVYWYRQLPEEGLKFMVYLQKENIIDESGMPKERFSAEFPKEGPSILRIQQVVRGDSAAYFCASSPPDRAGAGELFFGEGSRLTVL.

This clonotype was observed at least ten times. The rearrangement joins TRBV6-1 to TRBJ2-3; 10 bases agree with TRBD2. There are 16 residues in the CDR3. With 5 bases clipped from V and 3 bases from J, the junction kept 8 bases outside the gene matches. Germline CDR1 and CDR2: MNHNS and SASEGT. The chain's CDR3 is CASSPGQRGGTDTQYF. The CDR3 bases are TGTGCCAGCAGTCCCGGCCAGCGGGGGGGGACAGATACGCAGTATTTT.

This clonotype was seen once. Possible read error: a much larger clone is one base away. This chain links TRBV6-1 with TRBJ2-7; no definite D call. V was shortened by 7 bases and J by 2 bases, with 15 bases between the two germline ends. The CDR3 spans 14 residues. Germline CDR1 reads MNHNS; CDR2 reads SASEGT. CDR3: CASNTRTGPYEQYF. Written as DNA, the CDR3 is TGTGCCAGCAATACCCGGACCGGCCCCTACGAGCAGTACTTC.

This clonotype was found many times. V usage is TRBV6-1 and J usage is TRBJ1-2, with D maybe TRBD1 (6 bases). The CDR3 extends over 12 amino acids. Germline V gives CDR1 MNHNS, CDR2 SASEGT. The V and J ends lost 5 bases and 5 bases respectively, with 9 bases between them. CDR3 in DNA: TGTGCCAGCAGTAAAGGACAGTATGGCTACACCTTC. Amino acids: CASSKGQYGYTF.

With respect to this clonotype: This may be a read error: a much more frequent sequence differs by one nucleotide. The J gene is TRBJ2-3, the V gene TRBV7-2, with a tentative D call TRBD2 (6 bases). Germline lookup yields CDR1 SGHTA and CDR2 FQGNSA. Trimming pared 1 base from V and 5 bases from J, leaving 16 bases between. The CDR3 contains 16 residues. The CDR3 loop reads CASSLVAGSAGDTQYF. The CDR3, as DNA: TGTGCCAGCAGCTTAGTGGCCGGGAGCGCGGGAGATACGCAGTATTTT.

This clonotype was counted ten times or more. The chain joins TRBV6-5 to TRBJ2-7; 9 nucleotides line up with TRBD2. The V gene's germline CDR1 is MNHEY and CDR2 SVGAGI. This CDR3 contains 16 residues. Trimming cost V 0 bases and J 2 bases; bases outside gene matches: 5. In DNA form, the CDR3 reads TGTGCCAGCAGTTACTCGTTTAGCGGGAGAACCTACGAGCAGTACTTC. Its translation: CASSYSFSGRTYEQYF.

This CDR3 reads CASSAEREAEQYF. CDR3 coding DNA: TGTGCCAGCAGTGCTGAGCGGGAGGCCGAGCAGTACTTC. This rearrangement joins TRBV6-1 to TRBJ2-7, with 9 bases that match TRBD2. The trim removed 4 bases at V and 6 bases at J, leaving 4 bases unmatched. Germline V gene lookup returns CDR1 MNHNS and CDR2 SASEGT. The CDR3 extends over 13 amino acids.

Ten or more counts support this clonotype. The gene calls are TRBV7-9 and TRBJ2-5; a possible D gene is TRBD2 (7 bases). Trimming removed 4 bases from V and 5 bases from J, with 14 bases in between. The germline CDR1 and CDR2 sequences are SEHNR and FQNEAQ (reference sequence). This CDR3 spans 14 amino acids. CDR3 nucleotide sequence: TGTGCCAGCAGCTCATCGGGGGGCCACGAGACCCAGTACTTC. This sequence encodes CASSSSGGHETQYF. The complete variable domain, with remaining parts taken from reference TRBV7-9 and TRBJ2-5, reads DTGVSQNPRHKITKRGQNVTFRCDPISEHNRLYWYRQTLGQGPEFLTYFQNEAQLEKSRLLSDRFSAERPKGSFSTLEIQRTEQGDSAMYLCASSSSGGHETQYFGPGTRLLVL.

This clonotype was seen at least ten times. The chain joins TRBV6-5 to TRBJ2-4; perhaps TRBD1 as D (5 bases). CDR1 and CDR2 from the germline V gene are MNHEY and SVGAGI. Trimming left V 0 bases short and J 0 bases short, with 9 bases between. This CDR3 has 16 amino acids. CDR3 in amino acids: CASSYSAGLAKNIQYF. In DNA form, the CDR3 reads TGTGCCAGCAGTTACTCGGCAGGGTTAGCCAAAAACATTCAGTACTTC.